These T cell receptor beta chains were read from a single sample in a study of blood T cell repertoires in COVID-19. Measured with immunoSEQ multiplex PCR; TCRdb has only the in-frame clones, and not every one. The sample records over 150,000 clones, 75% to 85% being singletons. The sample comprised peripheral blood. The receptors here all came from a woman older than 75 with COVID-19, enrolled during active disease. CDR3s include the opening cysteine and the closing phenylalanine or tryptophan. The D gene is left open where the match is weak. Not all rows give a size; the values are once, few, many and, for expanded clones, a class.

V	J	size	D	CDR3	DNA
TRBV7-9	TRBJ1-2	-	-	CASSPRGDYGYTF	TGTGCCAGCAGTCCGCGGGGGGACTATGGCTACACCTTC
TRBV28	TRBJ1-4	-	-	CATRTPGVEKLFF	TGTGCCACCCGAACCCCGGGGGTTGAAAAACTGTTTTTT
TRBV6-2/TRBV6-3	TRBJ1-5	few	-	CASSYVPRVLPPGQPQHF	TGTGCCAGCAGTTACGTCCCCAGGGTCCTCCCCCCTGGCCAGCCCCAGCATTTT
TRBV27	TRBJ2-2	-	-	CAGTADYTGELFF	TGTGCCGGCACGGCAGACTACACCGGGGAGCTGTTTTTT
TRBV18	TRBJ1-2	-	TRBD1	CASSQGQGHYGYTF	TGTGCCAGCTCCCAAGGACAGGGCCACTATGGCTACACCTTC
TRBV6-2/TRBV6-3	TRBJ1-2	-	-	CASSYRGLDGYTF	TGTGCCAGCAGTTACCGGGGGTTGGATGGCTACACCTTC
TRBV5-1	TRBJ1-1	few	-	CASSSQGVGTEAFF	TGCGCCAGCAGCTCACAGGGTGTTGGGACTGAAGCTTTCTTT
TRBV5-4	TRBJ2-5	-	TRBD2	CASSLPPGTSGGETQYF	TGTGCCAGCAGCTTGCCCCCCGGGACTAGCGGGGGAGAGACCCAGTACTTC
TRBV11-3	TRBJ1-6	-	-	CASSLAGQGIRSPLHF	TGTGCCAGCAGCTTAGCCGGCCAGGGGATTAGGTCACCCCTCCACTTT
TRBV6-2/TRBV6-3	TRBJ1-4	-	TRBD1	CASSQGAGEKLFF	TGTGCCAGCAGTCAGGGGGCTGGTGAAAAACTGTTTTTT
TRBV5-1	TRBJ1-2	once	-	CASSLVSQAKNYGYTF	TGCGCCAGCAGCTTGGTCTCACAGGCCAAGAACTATGGCTACACCTTC